These 27 T cell receptor beta chains share one sample of origin, sequenced in a study of T cell responses to AZD1222 COVID-19 vaccine. The protocol was immunoSEQ multiplex PCR, while the TCRdb copy is restricted to in-frame clones and leaves out a portion. Of about 110,000 clones in the sample, over 75% were seen once. Sequenced material: peripheral blood, taken 28 days after the second AZD1222 dose. Every receptor here comes from an adult who received the AZD1222 COVID-19 vaccine.

The chain recombines TRBV19 with TRBJ2-1; D remains unclear. Germline CDR1 LNHDA, CDR2 SQIVND (reference sequence). The CDR3 covers 14 residues. V dropped 7 bases and J dropped 8 bases, with 18 bases sitting between them. CDR3 DNA: TGTGCCAGTAAGGTGTCTAGTCTCGCGTATGAGCAGTTCTTC. The encoded protein is CASKVSSLAYEQFF.

The chain is built from TRBV29-1 and TRBJ1-5; 7 nucleotides match TRBD1. The length of the CDR3 is 12 residues. Germline-derived CDR1 and CDR2 are SQVTM and ANQGSEA. CDR3: CRTGRWNQPQHF. CDR3 DNA: TGCAGGACAGGGAGGTGGAATCAGCCCCAGCATTTT.

This rearrangement joins TRBV4-3 to TRBJ1-1; D is perhaps TRBD1 (6 bases). Between the trimmed V and J ends, which lost 0 bases and 7 bases, there was a span of 9 bases. The CDR3 contains 13 residues. Germline V gene data show CDR1 as LGHNA and CDR2 as YSLEER. The CDR3 protein is CASSQDQDSEAFF. The CDR3 nucleotides are TGCGCCAGCAGCCAAGATCAGGACAGTGAAGCTTTCTTT.

For this clone: It may be a read error: a sequence one base away is much more abundant. This chain uses TRBV7-2 with TRBJ1-5, with 8 bases that match TRBD1. The CDR3 runs 14 residues. Per germline, CDR1 SGHTA and CDR2 FQGNSA. The junction had 8 bases not matched to a gene; V was cut back by 5 bases and J by 8 bases. The CDR3 nucleotides read TGTGCCAGCAGCCTAGGACAGGGTAGGGAGCCCCAGCATTTT. This translates into CASSLGQGREPQHF.

The genes are TRBV24-1 and TRBJ1-1, with D tentatively TRBD1 (5 bases). The V gene lost 9 bases and the J gene lost 5 bases, with 15 bases spanning the gap. The CDR3 contains 13 residues. Germline V gives CDR1 KGHDR, CDR2 SFDVKD. The CDR3 region is CATCNGAGTEAFF. The DNA for the CDR3 is TGTGCCACCTGTAACGGGGCTGGGACTGAAGCTTTCTTT.

The V call is TRBV6-2 or TRBV6-3, the J call TRBJ2-1; 9 nucleotides line up with TRBD2. This CDR3 is 18 amino acids long. CDR1 and CDR2 from the germline V gene are MNHEY and SVGEGT. Germline trimming cut 5 bases from V and 4 bases from J; bases unmatched to any gene: 15. DNA of the CDR3: TGTGCCAGCAGTGGGGTGCTTGGGCTAGCGGGGTTTTACAATGAGCAGTTCTTC. As protein: CASSGVLGLAGFYNEQFF.

The CDR3 bases are TGTGCCAGCTCACCATCAGCAGGGTTCAATCAGCCCCAGCATTTT. The encoded protein is CASSPSAGFNQPQHF. The rearrangement joins TRBV18 to TRBJ1-5, with TRBD1 as a possible D gene (5 bases). V was cut by 2 bases and J by 3 bases, with 11 bases left in between. CDR3 size: 15 residues. Germline loops: CDR1 KGHSH, CDR2 LQKENI.

The rearrangement links TRBV5-6 to TRBJ2-1; TRBD2 aligns across 9 bases. Trimming removed 2 bases from V and 9 bases from J; junction bases left unmatched: 12. Germline V gene lookup returns CDR1 SGHDT and CDR2 YYEEEE. The CDR3 is made up of 16 amino acids. CDR3 DNA: TGTGCCAGCAGCTTCATAGCGGGGGTGGGGTTGGGTGAGCAGTTCTTC. As protein: CASSFIAGVGLGEQFF.

This chain links TRBV4-3 with TRBJ1-2; D not resolved. Germline loops: CDR1 LGHNA, CDR2 YSLEER. V was cut by 0 bases and J by 7 bases, with 15 bases left in between. The CDR3 consists of 15 residues. Written as DNA, the CDR3 is TGCGCCAGCAGCCAAGACGTGGGGATCGTCGGTGGCTACACCTTC. It translates to CASSQDVGIVGGYTF.

The chain employs TRBV19 and TRBJ1-5; no clear D. CDR3 length: 14 amino acids. Looked up from germline, CDR1 is LNHDA and CDR2 is SQIVND (reference sequence). Trimming left V 3 bases short and J 0 bases short, with 6 bases between. The CDR3 here is CASSIRDSNQPQHF. The CDR3 DNA sequence: TGTGCCAGTAGTATTAGGGATAGCAATCAGCCCCAGCATTTT. The entire variable domain, with the rest obtained from reference TRBV19 and TRBJ1-5, is as follows: DGGITQSPKYLFRKEGQNVTLSCEQNLNHDAMYWYRQDPGQGLRLIYYSQIVNDFQKGDIAEGYSVSREKKESFPLTVTSAQKNPTAFYLCASSIRDSNQPQHFGDGTRLSIL.

This chain links TRBV19 with TRBJ2-3, with 8 bases matching TRBD1. This CDR3 is built from 15 residues. The germline gives CDR1 LNHDA, CDR2 SQIVND (reference sequence). The J segment lost 5 bases and the V segment lost 3 bases, leaving 7 bases of the junction unmatched. The CDR3, as DNA: TGTGCCAGTAGTATTTTACAGGGGGATATAGATACGCAGTATTTT. Its protein product is CASSILQGDIDTQYF.

This rearrangement joins TRBV27 to TRBJ1-1; no definite D call. Germline CDR1 MNHEY, CDR2 SMNVEV (reference sequence). V gave up 3 bases and J gave up 0 bases, with 8 bases separating them. The CDR3 has 14 amino acids. CDR3 sequence: CASSFSGMNTEAFF. The CDR3 coding sequence is TGTGCCAGCAGTTTTTCCGGGATGAACACTGAAGCTTTCTTT.

J is TRBJ1-4 and V is TRBV6-1; no definite D call. This CDR3 spans 16 amino acids. Germline CDR1 reads MNHNS; CDR2 reads SASEGT. Trimming stripped 2 bases from V and 4 bases from J, with 14 bases between. The CDR3 protein is CASSERFPNNNEKLFF. Written as DNA, the CDR3 is TGTGCCAGCAGTGAACGGTTTCCCAACAATAATGAAAAACTGTTTTTT.

CDR3 sequence (DNA): TGTGCCCGCGAGACGACAGGGGACGAGCAGTACTTC. Translation gives CARETTGDEQYF. The V call is TRBV30, the J call TRBJ2-7, with 8 bases that match TRBD1. V lost 8 bases to trimming and J lost 5 bases; unmatched junction nucleotides: 8. This CDR3 region has 12 residues. In germline, CDR1 is GTSNPN, CDR2 SVGIG (reference sequence).

The rearrangement links TRBV13 to TRBJ1-1, with D possibly TRBD1 on 6 matching bases. This CDR3 has 15 residues. Germline V gene lookup returns CDR1 PRHDT and CDR2 FYEKMQ (reference sequence). The V end was cut by 5 bases, the J end by 5 bases, with 18 bases between. The CDR3 bases are TGTGCCAGCAGCCCAGACAGGAGGATGGATACTGAAGCTTTCTTT. This codes for CASSPDRRMDTEAFF.

J is TRBJ2-7 and V is TRBV27, with unresolved D. V lost 4 bases to trimming and J lost 3 bases, with 13 bases between them. This CDR3 contains 14 residues. Germline V lookup: CDR1 MNHEY, CDR2 SMNVEV (reference sequence). CDR3 amino acids: CASSSLGKIYEQYF. The CDR3 coding sequence is TGTGCCAGCAGTTCTCTAGGGAAAATCTACGAGCAGTACTTC.

CDR3 coding DNA: TGTGCTAGTGGTTACCAGCGGGGGGCCACAGATACGCAGTATTTT. Its translation: CASGYQRGATDTQYF. The genes are TRBV12-5 and TRBJ2-3, with 9 bases identical to TRBD2. The CDR3 is 15 residues long. V shed 4 bases, J shed 2 bases, and the junction held 4 bases outside the gene matches. The germline gives CDR1 LGHNT, CDR2 FRNRAP.

The V gene is TRBV2, the J gene TRBJ1-6; 9 bases are a match to TRBD1. V shed 0 bases, J shed 10 bases, and the junction held 7 bases outside the gene matches. Germline V gene lookup returns CDR1 SNHLY and CDR2 FYNNEI. The CDR3 is 16 residues long. Here the CDR3 reads CASSEAGTGLGSPLHF. The CDR3 coding sequence is TGTGCCAGCAGTGAAGCAGGGACAGGGCTTGGGTCACCCCTCCACTTT. The complete variable domain, with remaining parts taken from reference TRBV2 and TRBJ1-6, reads EPEVTQTPSHQVTQMGQEVILRCVPISNHLYFYWYRQILGQKVEFLVSFYNNEISEKSEIFDDQFSVERPDGSNFTLKIRSTKLEDSAMYFCASSEAGTGLGSPLHFGNGTRLTVT.

The chain couples TRBV5-1 to TRBJ1-5; 8 bases fit TRBD1. This CDR3 is built from 15 residues. Germline assignment: CDR1 SGHRS and CDR2 YFSETQ. The V segment lost 2 bases and the J segment 2 bases; nucleotides outside the gene matches: 3. The CDR3 reads CASSLETGGNQPQHF. The DNA for the CDR3 is TGCGCCAGCAGCTTAGAGACAGGGGGCAATCAGCCCCAGCATTTT. The full variable domain, its missing parts supplied by reference TRBV5-1 and TRBJ1-5, is KAGVTQTPRYLIKTRGQQVTLSCSPISGHRSVSWYQQTPGQGLQFLFEYFSETQRNKGNFPGRFSGRQFSNSRSEMNVSTLELGDSALYLCASSLETGGNQPQHFGDGTRLSIL.

The chain recombines TRBV30 with TRBJ1-2; possibly TRBD1 for D (6 bases). Trimming took off 8 bases at V and 0 bases at J, with 7 bases between the two ends. This CDR3 has 11 amino acids. Germline V gene sequence: CDR1 GTSNPN, CDR2 SVGIG (reference sequence). This CDR3 reads CARTANYGYTF. The CDR3 DNA follows: TGTGCCCGGACAGCTAACTATGGCTACACCTTC.

The chain is built from TRBV9 and TRBJ1-6; D is possibly TRBD1 (5 bases). Trimming pared 2 bases from V and 5 bases from J, leaving 8 bases between. The CDR3 totals 14 residues. CDR1 SGDLS and CDR2 YYNGEE come from the germline V gene. The CDR3 DNA reads TGTGCCAGCAGCGTGAGAGGGGATAATTCACCCCTCCACTTT. Translating it yields CASSVRGDNSPLHF.

V gene TRBV6-4 combines with J gene TRBJ2-4; unclear D gene. This CDR3 comprises 15 residues. V was pared by 7 bases and J by 0 bases, with 13 bases between. Per the germline V gene, CDR1 is MRHNA and CDR2 is SNTAGT. The CDR3: CASKPLGVAKNIQYF. The CDR3 DNA is TGTGCCAGCAAACCCCTTGGGGTAGCCAAAAACATTCAGTACTTC.

The chain links TRBV11-2 to TRBJ2-7; TRBD1 is a possible D gene (5 bases). The CDR3 runs 17 residues. The V end lost 2 bases, the J end lost 4 bases, and 21 bases lay between the germline ends. The V gene's germline CDR1 is SGHAT and CDR2 FQNNGV. The CDR3 sequence is CASSLMGQWAMKYEQYF. The CDR3 nucleotides read TGTGCCAGCAGCTTAATGGGGCAATGGGCAATGAAATACGAGCAGTACTTC.

The chain links TRBV25-1 to TRBJ1-3; possible D gene TRBD1, 6 bases. Germline-derived CDR1 and CDR2 are MGHDK and SYGVNS. The V gene lost 1 base and the J gene lost 4 bases, with 14 bases spanning the gap. The CDR3 covers 16 residues. CDR3 sequence reads: CASSEWAGVAGNTIYF. As DNA, the CDR3 is TGTGCCAGCAGTGAATGGGCAGGGGTCGCCGGAAACACCATATATTTT. Filled out from reference TRBV25-1 and TRBJ1-3, the complete variable domain reads EADIYQTPRYLVIGTGKKITLECSQTMGHDKMYWYQQDPGMELHLIHYSYGVNSTEKGDLSSESTVSRIRTEHFPLTLESARPSHTSQYLCASSEWAGVAGNTIYFGEGSWLTVV.

This sequence joins TRBV28 and TRBJ1-1, with D unclear. Germline V gene data show CDR1 as MDHEN and CDR2 as SYDVKM. This CDR3 spans 12 amino acids. Trimming left V 7 bases short and J 2 bases short, with 8 bases between. CDR3 nucleotides: TGTGCCAGCAAGTGGCCTAACACTGAAGCTTTCTTT. This encodes CASKWPNTEAFF.

This clone was counted a few times. The chain combines TRBV27 with TRBJ1-1; 7 positions match TRBD1. The CDR3 length is 14 residues. From germline, CDR1 is MNHEY and CDR2 SMNVEV (reference sequence). J was trimmed by 4 bases and V by 5 bases; bases with no gene match: 7. CDR3 DNA sequence: TGTGCCAGCAGTACTCCCTCAGGGGGCACTGAAGCTTTCTTT. This sequence encodes CASSTPSGGTEAFF.

The rearrangement uses TRBV9 and TRBJ1-5; D might be TRBD1 (5 bases). Germline CDR1 and CDR2: SGDLS and YYNGEE. The CDR3 consists of 15 residues. Trimming pared 0 bases from V and 7 bases from J, leaving 14 bases between. The CDR3 DNA sequence: TGTGCCAGCAGCGTAGCGGGGACCTATGGGCAGCCCCAGCATTTT. Translating gives CASSVAGTYGQPQHF. The full variable domain, with the rest looked up from reference TRBV9 and TRBJ1-5, is DSGVTQTPKHLITATGQRVTLRCSPRSGDLSVYWYQQSLDQGLQFLIQYYNGEERAKGNILERFSAQQFPDLHSELNLSSLELGDSALYFCASSVAGTYGQPQHFGDGTRLSIL.